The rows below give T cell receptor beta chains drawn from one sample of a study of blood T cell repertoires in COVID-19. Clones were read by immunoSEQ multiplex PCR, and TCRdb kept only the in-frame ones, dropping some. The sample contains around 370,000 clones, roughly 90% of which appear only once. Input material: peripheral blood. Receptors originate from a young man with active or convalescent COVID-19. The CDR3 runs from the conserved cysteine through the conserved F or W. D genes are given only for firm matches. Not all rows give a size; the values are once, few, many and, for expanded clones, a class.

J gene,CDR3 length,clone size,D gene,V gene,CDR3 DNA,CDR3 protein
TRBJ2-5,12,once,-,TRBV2,TGTGCCAGCAGTGAAGTAGTGGAGACCCAGTACTTC,CASSEVVETQYF
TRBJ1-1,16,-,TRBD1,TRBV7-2,TGTGCCAGCAGCTTACCGGGACAGGGTACGAACACTGAAGCTTTCTTT,CASSLPGQGTNTEAFF
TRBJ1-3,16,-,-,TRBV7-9,TGTGCCAGCAGCTTGTCACGGCAGGGTTTAGGAAACACCATATATTTT,CASSLSRQGLGNTIYF
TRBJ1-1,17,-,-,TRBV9,TGTGCCAGCAGCGTAGCCCCCCCGGGACAACTGAACACTGAAGCTTTCTTT,CASSVAPPGQLNTEAFF
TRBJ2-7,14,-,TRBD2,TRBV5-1,TGCGCCAGCAGCTTGGGTGCGACTAGCGACGAGCAGTACTTC,CASSLGATSDEQYF
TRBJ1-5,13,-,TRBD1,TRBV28,TGTGCCAGCAGTTTCGACAGGGGGCAGCCCCAGCATTTT,CASSFDRGQPQHF
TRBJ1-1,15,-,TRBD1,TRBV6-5,TGTGCCAGCAGTTACTCGGGACAGGGTTGGACTGAAGCTTTCTTT,CASSYSGQGWTEAFF
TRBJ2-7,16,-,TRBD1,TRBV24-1,TGTGCCACCAGTGACCACCGACAGGGGCGATCCTACGAGCAGTACTTC,CATSDHRQGRSYEQYF
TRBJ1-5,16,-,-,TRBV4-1,TGCGCCAGCAGCCACCCCACGGGAAACCCCAATCAGCCCCAGCATTTT,CASSHPTGNPNQPQHF
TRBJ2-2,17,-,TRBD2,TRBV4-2,TGTGCCAGCAGCCAAGGGAGCGGGGGCGGGAACACCGGGGAGCTGTTTTTT,CASSQGSGGGNTGELFF
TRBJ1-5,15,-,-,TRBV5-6,TGTGCCAGCAGCTTGGCGTTCGGGTCCAATCAGCCCCAGCATTTT,CASSLAFGSNQPQHF
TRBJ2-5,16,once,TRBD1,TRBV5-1,TGCGCCAGCAGTGGACCGGGACAGGGGGTCGGAGAGACCCAGTACTTC,CASSGPGQGVGETQYF
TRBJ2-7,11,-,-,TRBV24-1,TGTGCCACCAGTCTCGGAGTTCAGCAGTACTTC,CATSLGVQQYF
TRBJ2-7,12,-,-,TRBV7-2,TGTGCCAGCAGCTTAAATGCGTACGAGCAGTACTTC,CASSLNAYEQYF
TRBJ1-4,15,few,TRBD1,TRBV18,TGTGCCAGCTCACCTCCGGACAGGCGACTTGAAAAACTGTTTTTT,CASSPPDRRLEKLFF
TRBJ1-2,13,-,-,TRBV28,TGTGCCAGCAGCTATCTCAGGGACTATGGCTACACCTTC,CASSYLRDYGYTF
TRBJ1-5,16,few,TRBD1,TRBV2,TGTGCCAGCCAAGCCGGGACAGGCCAGCAGAATCAGCCCCAGCATTTT,CASQAGTGQQNQPQHF
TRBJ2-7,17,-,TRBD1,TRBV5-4,TGTGCCAGCAGCCGATGGGCAACCGGGACAGAGGACTACGAGCAGTACTTC,CASSRWATGTEDYEQYF
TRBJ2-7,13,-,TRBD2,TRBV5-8,TGTGCCAGTAGAGCGGGAGGGTCCTACGAGCAGTACTTC,CASRAGGSYEQYF
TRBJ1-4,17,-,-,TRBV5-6,TGTGCCAGCAGCCCCCGGGGGAGGGAACCAACTAATGAAAAACTGTTTTTT,CASSPRGREPTNEKLFF
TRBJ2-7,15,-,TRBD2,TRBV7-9,TGTGCCAGCAGCTCACCTAGCGGGAGATCCTACGAGCAGTACTTC,CASSSPSGRSYEQYF
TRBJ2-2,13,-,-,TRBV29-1,TGCAGCGTTGAACAGGGCCTCACCGGGGAGCTGTTTTTT,CSVEQGLTGELFF
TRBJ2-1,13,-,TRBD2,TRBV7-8,TGTGCCAGCAGTGGCGGGGGGCATAATGAGCAGTTCTTC,CASSGGGHNEQFF
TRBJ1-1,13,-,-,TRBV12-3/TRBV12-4,TGTGCCAGCACCCTCATGAGGAACACTGAAGCTTTCTTT,CASTLMRNTEAFF
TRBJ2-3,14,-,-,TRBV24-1,TGTGCCACCAGTGTTACCGCTGGCGGAGATACGCAGTATTTT,CATSVTAGGDTQYF
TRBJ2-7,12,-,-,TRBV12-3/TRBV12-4,TGTGCCAGCAGCCAAGGGGTCGGGGAGCAGTACTTC,CASSQGVGEQYF
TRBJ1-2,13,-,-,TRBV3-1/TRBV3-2,TGTGCCAGCAGCACCCGCGGGGGAGGAGGCTACACCTTC,CASSTRGGGGYTF
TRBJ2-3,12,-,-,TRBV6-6,TGTGCCAGCAGCCGCCAGGCCGATACGCAGTATTTT,CASSRQADTQYF
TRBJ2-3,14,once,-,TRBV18,TGTGCCAGCTCACCACCGACGCGGACAGATACGCAGTATTTT,CASSPPTRTDTQYF
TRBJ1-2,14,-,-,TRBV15,TGTGCCACCAGCAGACTAATTGGACAGTATGGCTACACCTTC,CATSRLIGQYGYTF
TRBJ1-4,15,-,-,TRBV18,TGTGCCAGCTCACCCGCAGGGGCTGGGGGTGAAAAACTGTTTTTT,CASSPAGAGGEKLFF
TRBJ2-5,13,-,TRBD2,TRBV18,TGTGCCAGCTCACAGACTAGCGGGAGAGAACAGTACTTC,CASSQTSGREQYF
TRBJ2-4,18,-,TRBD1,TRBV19,TGTGCCAGTAGTATAGAAGCTACCGGGACAGGGTTTAGAAACATTCAGTACTTC,CASSIEATGTGFRNIQYF
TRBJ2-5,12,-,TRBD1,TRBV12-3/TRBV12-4,TGTGCCAGCAGGGGACAGGGGGAGACCCAGTACTTC,CASRGQGETQYF
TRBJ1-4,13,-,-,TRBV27,TGTGCCAGCAGCCTAGCGGGAAATGAAAAACTGTTTTTT,CASSLAGNEKLFF
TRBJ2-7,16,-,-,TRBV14,TGTGCCAGCAGCCCAAGTTTTGGGGGGACAGCCTACGAGCAGTACTTC,CASSPSFGGTAYEQYF
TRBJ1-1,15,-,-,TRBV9,TGTGCCAGCAGCGCGAGACAGGATACCCCGATTGAAGCTTTCTTT,CASSARQDTPIEAFF
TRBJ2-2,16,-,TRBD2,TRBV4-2,TGTGCCAGCAGCCAAGCTCCGGGGGGGATCACCGGGGAGCTGTTTTTT,CASSQAPGGITGELFF
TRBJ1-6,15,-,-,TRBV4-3,TGCGCCAGCAGCCAAGAGGGTAACAGGGCTTCACCCCTCCACTTT,CASSQEGNRASPLHF
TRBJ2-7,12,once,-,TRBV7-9,TGTGCCAGCAGCTTACGTTCCCACGAGCAGTACTTC,CASSLRSHEQYF
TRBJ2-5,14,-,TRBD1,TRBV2,TGTGCCAGCGGGCGGACAGGGGTCTCGGAGACCCAGTACTTC,CASGRTGVSETQYF
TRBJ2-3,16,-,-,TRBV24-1,TGTGCCACCAGTGACCCAGGGCGGGATAGCACAGATACGCAGTATTTT,CATSDPGRDSTDTQYF
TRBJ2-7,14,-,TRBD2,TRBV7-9,TGTGCCAGCAGCGCGCGACTAGCGGGAAATGAGCAGTACTTC,CASSARLAGNEQYF
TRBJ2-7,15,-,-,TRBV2,TGTGCCAGCAGTGAAGAATTAGGGGTTTCCTACGAGCAGTACTTC,CASSEELGVSYEQYF
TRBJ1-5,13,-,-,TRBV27,TGTGCCAGCAGTGCACAGGGCTATCAGCCCCAGCATTTT,CASSAQGYQPQHF
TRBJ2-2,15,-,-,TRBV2,TGTGCCAGCAGTCCGCAGGGTTGGGACACCGGGGAGCTGTTTTTT,CASSPQGWDTGELFF
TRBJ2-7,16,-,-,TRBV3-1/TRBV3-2,TGTGCCAGCAGCCATGCCCGTGGACTCGGACCCTACGAGCAGTACTTC,CASSHARGLGPYEQYF
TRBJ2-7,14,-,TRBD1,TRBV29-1,TGCAGCATCTCAGGGGGCCGGAGCTCCTACGAGCAGTACTTC,CSISGGRSSYEQYF
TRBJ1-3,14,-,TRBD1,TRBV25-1,TGTGCCAGCGGTAGACAGGGGGATGGAAACACCATATATTTT,CASGRQGDGNTIYF
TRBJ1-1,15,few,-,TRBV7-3,TGTGCCAGCAGCTTACGGCGGGAAATAGCCACTGAAGCTTTCTTT,CASSLRREIATEAFF
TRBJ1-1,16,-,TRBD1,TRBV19,TGTGCCAGTAGTATGTTTATGAGCAGGGGGCTGACTGAAGCTTTCTTT,CASSMFMSRGLTEAFF
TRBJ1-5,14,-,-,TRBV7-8,TGTGCCAGCAGCCGGTCGGGGGGTCGGCAGCCCCAGCATTTT,CASSRSGGRQPQHF